This entry lists 5 T cell receptor beta chains sequenced from one sample in a study of blood T cell repertoires in COVID-19. Sequencing was performed with immunoSEQ multiplex PCR; in TCRdb, only in-frame clones are kept and a portion is missing. This table has a few hundred thousand clones, about 90% appearing once. The sample taken for sequencing was PBMCs or T cells enriched from blood (not recorded which). These receptors all come from a woman aged 25-40 years who had recovered from COVID-19.

This chain uses TRBV6-5 with TRBJ1-2, with D perhaps TRBD1 (6 bases). V was cut by 5 bases and J by 3 bases, with 13 bases left in between. Germline values: CDR1 MNHEY, CDR2 SVGAGI. This CDR3 has 14 amino acids. The CDR3 nucleotides are TGTGCCAGCAGTCCGAGGACAGCTCACTATGGCTACACCTTC. This encodes CASSPRTAHYGYTF.

The gene calls are TRBV5-6 and TRBJ2-7, with D perhaps matching TRBD2 (6 bases). Germline V lookup: CDR1 SGHDT, CDR2 YYEEEE. This CDR3 has 15 residues. V was pared by 3 bases and J by 0 bases, with 13 bases between. CDR3 in DNA: TGTGCCAGCAGCTCGGTTGGGGGGAGCTCCTACGAGCAGTACTTC. Translated, it gives CASSSVGGSSYEQYF. The whole variable domain, remainder taken from reference TRBV5-6 and TRBJ2-7, is DAGVTQSPTHLIKTRGQQVTLRCSPKSGHDTVSWYQQALGQGPQFIFQYYEEEERQRGNFPDRFSGHQFPNYSSELNVNALLLGDSALYLCASSSVGGSSYEQYFGPGTRLTVT.

The chain's CDR3 is CASSPQDRPHYGYTF. The CDR3 DNA follows: TGTGCCAGCAGTCCCCAGGACAGGCCACACTATGGCTACACCTTC. The rearrangement links TRBV27 to TRBJ1-2; 7 positions match TRBD1. After removal of 5 bases from V and 3 bases from J, the junction contained 9 bases not matched to a gene. CDR1 is MNHEY and CDR2 is SMNVEV in the germline V gene (reference sequence). The CDR3 loop spans 15 amino acids.

The CDR3 DNA sequence: TGTGCCAGCAGTCAAGACAGGGCCACCGGGGAGCTGTTTTTT. This encodes CASSQDRATGELFF. The V gene is TRBV13, the J gene TRBJ2-2, with 7 bases matching TRBD1. CDR3 length equals 14 residues. V gave up 6 bases and J gave up 4 bases; unmatched junction bases: 5. Germline-derived CDR1 and CDR2 are PRHDT and FYEKMQ (reference sequence).

The gene calls are TRBV13 and TRBJ2-5, with 8 bases matching TRBD1. CDR3 length: 14 residues. Germline lookup yields CDR1 PRHDT and CDR2 FYEKMQ (reference sequence). V shed 7 bases and J 2 bases; nucleotides not matched to a gene: 6. The CDR3 loop is CASNTRTGQETQYF. The CDR3 coding sequence is TGTGCCAGCAACACCCGGACAGGGCAAGAGACCCAGTACTTC.